These T cell receptor beta chains were read from a single sample in a study of cytomegalovirus exposure and HLA in healthy donors. Clones were read by immunoSEQ multiplex PCR, and TCRdb kept only the in-frame ones, dropping some. The repertoire includes over 150,000 clones, 84% of them detected once, and around 4.9% sits in the top ten. Sequences were obtained from PBMCs. The source is a man younger than 30 in good health and CMV-seronegative. The CDR3 runs from the conserved cysteine through the conserved F or W. The D gene is left open where the match is weak. Clone size, where shown, is once, few, many, or a class for clones that have expanded.

>once|-|TRBJ2-2|TRBV7-8
TGTGCCAGCAGCTCGCGGCTGGTGGTGAACACCGGGGAGCTGTTTTTT
CASSSRLVVNTGELFF
>-|TRBD1|TRBJ2-7|TRBV25-1
TGTGCCAGCAGTGAATTGGGACAGGGTCGCGAGCAGTACTTC
CASSELGQGREQYF
>few|-|TRBJ2-5|TRBV7-7
TGTGCTAGCAGCTTAGAAGCCAGGGAGACCCAGTACTTC
CASSLEARETQYF
>-|TRBD1|TRBJ2-7|TRBV10-3
TGTGCCATCAGTGACACCGGGACAGGGAACTACGAGCAGTACTTC
CAISDTGTGNYEQYF
>-|-|TRBJ1-5|TRBV25-1
TGTGCCAGCTACTGTGGACTGCAGTATAGCAATCAGCCCCAGCATTTT
CASYCGLQYSNQPQHF
>once|TRBD1|TRBJ1-3|TRBV7-9
TGTGCCAGCAGCCATCCCCGGGACAGATACTCTGGAAACACCATATATTTT
CASSHPRDRYSGNTIYF
>-|-|TRBJ2-5|TRBV7-6
TGTGCCAGCAGCCCTAGACAAGAGACCCAGTACTTC
CASSPRQETQYF
>-|-|TRBJ2-5|TRBV29-1
TGCAGCGTTGGTCGCGGTCAAGAGACCCAGTACTTC
CSVGRGQETQYF
>-|TRBD2|TRBJ2-7|TRBV5-6
TGTGCCAGCAGCAGGATTCTAGCGGGAGGTCGATACGAGCAGTACTTC
CASSRILAGGRYEQYF
>-|-|TRBJ1-2|TRBV13
TGTGCCAGCAGCTTAGGGGGGCAGACCTATGGCTACACCTTC
CASSLGGQTYGYTF
>-|-|TRBJ2-7|TRBV6-5
TGTGCCAGCACCCCGACAGCAACCTCCTACGAGCAGTACTTC
CASTPTATSYEQYF
>-|TRBD1|TRBJ1-5|TRBV4-1
TGCGCCAGCAGCCCCCGACAGGGGGCATGGAGCAATCAGCCCCAGCATTTT
CASSPRQGAWSNQPQHF
>-|TRBD1|TRBJ1-5|TRBV12-5
TGTGCTAGTGGTTTGTGGCAGGGGGCTAATCAGCCCCAGCATTTT
CASGLWQGANQPQHF
>-|TRBD1|TRBJ1-2|TRBV4-3
TGCGCCAGCAGCCCCGGGACAGGTCCTCGATTTAGTTATGGCTACACCTTC
CASSPGTGPRFSYGYTF
>-|TRBD1|TRBJ2-5|TRBV6-1
TGTGCCAGCAGAGGACAGGGGTTCGAGACCCAGTACTTC
CASRGQGFETQYF
>-|-|TRBJ2-3|TRBV19
TGTGCCAGCCAATTCAGCGGCGGCACAGATACGCAGTATTTT
CASQFSGGTDTQYF
>-|-|TRBJ2-1|TRBV28
TGTGCCACCGACAACCCCTCCTACAATGAGCAGTTCTTC
CATDNPSYNEQFF
>-|-|TRBJ1-4|TRBV28
TGTGCCAGCAGGACAGCGTTTAATGAAAAACTGTTTTTT
CASRTAFNEKLFF
>-|-|TRBJ1-5|TRBV5-8
TGTGCCAGCAGCTTCCTTCGGGAATCGAATCAGCCCCAGCATTTT
CASSFLRESNQPQHF
>-|TRBD1|TRBJ2-2|TRBV4-3
TGCGCCAGCAGCCAAGATCCGTGGCCGGGACAGGGGGCGACCGGGGAGCTGTTTTTT
CASSQDPWPGQGATGELFF
>few|TRBD2|TRBJ2-1|TRBV7-6
TGTGCCAGCAGCCCTTTCTCTAGCGGGGGATACAATGAGCAGTTCTTC
CASSPFSSGGYNEQFF
>-|-|TRBJ2-2|TRBV9
TGTGCCAGCAGCGTAGCTACGAACACCGGGGAGCTGTTTTTT
CASSVATNTGELFF
>-|-|TRBJ2-7|TRBV18
TGTGCCAGCTCACCACAACAGAGCTACGAGCAGTACTTC
CASSPQQSYEQYF